The 29 T cell receptor beta chains given below trace back to one sample, sequenced in a study of T cell responses to AZD1222 COVID-19 vaccine. Produced via immunoSEQ multiplex PCR; TCRdb's table is partial and in-frame only. The repertoire has around 200,000 clones, roughly 93% of them found once; the top ten carry roughly 3.9%. Sample: peripheral blood, taken on day 0 of AZD1222 vaccination. These TCRs come from an adult in good health.

The chain joins TRBV20-1 to TRBJ2-7; the D gene is possibly TRBD2 (6 bases). There are 10 residues in the CDR3. Germline V gene data show CDR1 as DFQATT and CDR2 as SNEGSKA (reference sequence). V lost 7 bases to trimming and J lost 4 bases, with 8 bases between them. The CDR3 protein is CSVGGYEQYF. The CDR3 DNA is TGCAGTGTGGGAGGATACGAGCAGTACTTC.

The genes are TRBV11-3 and TRBJ2-2; 12 bases match TRBD2. Germline loops: CDR1 SGHNT, CDR2 YENEEA. After removal of 5 bases from V and 7 bases from J, the junction contained 8 bases not matched to a gene. The CDR3 totals 16 residues. Written as DNA, the CDR3 is TGTGCCAGCAGCCCAAGACTAGCGGGAGTGGACGGGGAGCTGTTTTTT. It is translated as CASSPRLAGVDGELFF.

The rearrangement joins TRBV3-1 (or the pseudogene TRBV3-2) to TRBJ2-5, with D uncertain. The V end lost 8 bases, the J end lost 0 bases, and 10 bases lay between the germline ends. Germline V gives CDR1 LGHDT, CDR2 YNNKEL (reference sequence). The CDR3 has 13 residues. Here the CDR3 reads CASSQGHQETQYF. The CDR3 DNA is TGTGCCAGCTCCCAAGGGCACCAAGAGACCCAGTACTTC.

The rearrangement uses TRBV3-1 (or the pseudogene TRBV3-2) and TRBJ2-7; the match to TRBD2 covers 11 bases. This CDR3 region has 16 residues. Germline V gene data show CDR1 as LGHDT and CDR2 as YNNKEL (reference sequence). The trim removed 4 bases at V and 1 base at J, leaving 6 bases unmatched. The CDR3 sequence is CASSRSTSGNSYEQYF. The CDR3 nucleotides read TGTGCCAGCAGCCGTTCGACTAGCGGGAATTCCTACGAGCAGTACTTC.

The chain links TRBV13 to TRBJ1-1; D might be TRBD1 (5 bases). The CDR3 spans 16 residues. Germline values: CDR1 PRHDT, CDR2 FYEKMQ (reference sequence). Trimming removed 2 bases from V and 1 base from J, with 14 bases in between. The CDR3, as DNA: TGTGCCAGCAGCTTAAGGGCGGGGGTAGCGAACACTGAAGCTTTCTTT. Translated: CASSLRAGVANTEAFF.

J is TRBJ1-1 and V is TRBV29-1; 7 nucleotides agree with TRBD1. V gave up 6 bases and J gave up 7 bases; unmatched junction bases: 11. Germline loops: CDR1 SQVTM, CDR2 ANQGSEA. The CDR3 sequence is 13 residues long. The chain's CDR3 is CSVTSQGVGEAFF. CDR3 nucleotide sequence: TGCAGCGTCACATCTCAGGGGGTGGGTGAAGCTTTCTTT.

This rearrangement joins TRBV5-1 to TRBJ1-1; D not resolved. CDR1 SGHRS and CDR2 YFSETQ come from the germline V gene. Trimming stripped 4 bases from V and 7 bases from J, with 14 bases between. This CDR3 is built from 13 residues. CDR3 sequence (DNA): TGCGCCAGCAGCCCCGATAACACGAATGAAGCTTTCTTT. Translation gives CASSPDNTNEAFF.

The V gene is TRBV7-8, the J gene TRBJ1-3; TRBD1 matches at 9 bases. This CDR3 is 16 amino acids long. Germline V CDR1 and CDR2: SGHVS, FQNEAQ. With V trimmed by 4 bases and J by 3 bases, 7 bases remained unmatched. The CDR3 DNA reads TGTGCCAGCAGCTGGAGGACAGGGGCCAGTGGAAACACCATATATTTT. It codes for CASSWRTGASGNTIYF.

Only one count was recorded for this clone. The chain joins TRBV7-2 to TRBJ1-2, with unresolved D. Germline CDR1 is SGHTA and CDR2 is FQGNSA. CDR3 length equals 15 residues. Between the trimmed V and J ends, which lost 5 bases and 5 bases, there was a span of 18 bases. CDR3 nucleotides: TGTGCCAGCAGCACCACCGCAAGAGGGTGGTATGGCTACACCTTC. This translates into CASSTTARGWYGYTF.

The rearrangement links TRBV5-4 to TRBJ2-7; TRBD2 agrees at 10 bases. The CDR3 extends over 15 amino acids. Germline-derived CDR1 and CDR2 are SGHNT and YYREEE (reference sequence). Losses at the gene ends were 4 bases for V and 2 bases for J; bases not matched to a gene: 6. CDR3 in amino acids: CASSLPGTSAYEQYF. DNA for the CDR3: TGTGCCAGCAGCCTCCCCGGGACTAGCGCCTACGAGCAGTACTTC.

The chain carries TRBV19 and TRBJ1-1; D call uncertain. The CDR3 is made up of 13 amino acids. In germline, CDR1 is LNHDA, CDR2 SQIVND (reference sequence). Between the trimmed V and J ends, which lost 5 bases and 5 bases, there was a span of 12 bases. The CDR3 nucleotides read TGTGCCAGTAGTCCCCTTTTGAGGACTGAAGCTTTCTTT. This codes for CASSPLLRTEAFF.

The chain couples TRBV29-1 to TRBJ2-5, with 11 bases fitting TRBD1. Trimming cost V 3 bases and J 4 bases; bases outside gene matches: 4. There are 14 residues in the CDR3. Germline V gives CDR1 SQVTM, CDR2 ANQGSEA. The CDR3 region is CSVDRTGGVETQYF. CDR3 DNA sequence: TGCAGCGTTGACCGGACAGGGGGCGTAGAGACCCAGTACTTC.

V and J are TRBV2 and TRBJ1-1, with D hard to call. CDR3 length: 14 amino acids. Germline CDR1 SNHLY, CDR2 FYNNEI. V was trimmed by 6 bases and J by 4 bases, leaving 15 bases between them. The CDR3 protein is CASRSFEGSTEAFF. DNA for the CDR3: TGTGCCAGCAGGTCCTTTGAGGGAAGCACTGAAGCTTTCTTT.

This clone was observed a single time. The chain has TRBV29-1 and TRBJ1-2, with D possibly being TRBD1 (6 bases). V lost 5 bases, J lost 6 bases, and 16 bases lay in between. The germline V gene has CDR1 SQVTM and CDR2 ANQGSEA. The CDR3 runs to 13 residues. The CDR3 here is CSVLRDTGNGYTF. CDR3 DNA: TGCAGCGTTCTGAGGGACACGGGCAATGGCTACACCTTC.

The chain joins TRBV19 to TRBJ1-4; TRBD1 matches at 8 bases. CDR1 is LNHDA, CDR2 SQIVND, per germline (reference sequence). The CDR3 has 17 residues. V lost 5 bases, J lost 3 bases, and 11 bases stayed unmatched. The chain's CDR3 is CASSRTGTGLANEKLFF. CDR3 nucleotide sequence: TGTGCCAGTAGTCGTACCGGGACAGGTTTGGCTAATGAAAAACTGTTTTTT.

The chain carries TRBV28 and TRBJ1-4, with 8 bases aligning to TRBD1. Trimming at V came to 5 bases and at J to 7 bases, leaving 9 bases not matched to a gene. This CDR3 has 15 amino acids. The germline V gene encodes CDR1 MDHEN and CDR2 SYDVKM. The CDR3 DNA sequence: TGTGCCAGCAGTCCACAACAGGGGGGAAGTGAAAAACTGTTTTTT. Translated: CASSPQQGGSEKLFF.

V gene TRBV27 combines with J gene TRBJ1-1, with D uncertain. Germline V gives CDR1 MNHEY, CDR2 SMNVEV (reference sequence). Trimming removed 9 bases from V and 3 bases from J, with 17 bases in between. CDR3 length: 14 amino acids. CDR3 protein: CASLISPRDTEAFF. The CDR3 DNA sequence: TGTGCCAGTTTAATTTCCCCGCGGGACACTGAAGCTTTCTTT.

This chain connects TRBV13 to TRBJ1-1; weak D call: TRBD1 (5 bases). The CDR3 is made up of 13 amino acids. CDR1 and CDR2 (germline): PRHDT, FYEKMQ (reference sequence). Deletions cut 5 bases from V and 7 bases from J, with 14 bases between. CDR3 loop: CASSPGRIYEAFF. The CDR3 DNA is TGTGCCAGCAGCCCGGGACGGATATATGAAGCTTTCTTT. Complete variable domain (other parts from reference TRBV13 and TRBJ1-1): AAGVIQSPRHLIKEKRETATLKCYPIPRHDTVYWYQQGPGQDPQFLISFYEKMQSDKGSIPDRFSAQQFSDYHSELNMSSLELGDSALYFCASSPGRIYEAFFGQGTRLTVV.

This rearrangement joins TRBV3-1 (or the pseudogene TRBV3-2) to TRBJ1-1; D remains ambiguous. V lost 3 bases and J 7 bases, leaving 15 bases between the germline ends. The CDR3 loop spans 14 amino acids. The germline CDR1 and CDR2 sequences are LGHDT and YNNKEL (reference sequence). CDR3 loop: CASSQSWEKGEAFF. CDR3 nucleotide sequence: TGTGCCAGCAGCCAGTCCTGGGAAAAAGGTGAAGCTTTCTTT.

This chain links TRBV18 with TRBJ1-2, with D possibly matching TRBD1 (5 bases). The CDR3 has 15 amino acids. Between the trimmed V and J ends, which lost 2 bases and 2 bases, there was a span of 12 bases. Germline CDR1 and CDR2: KGHSH and LQKENI. DNA for the CDR3: TGTGCCAGCTCACCAACAGGATCGGGGAACTATGGCTACACCTTC. As protein: CASSPTGSGNYGYTF.

The chain couples TRBV5-6 to TRBJ1-2, with 8 bases identical to TRBD1. V gave up 4 bases and J gave up 8 bases; unmatched junction bases: 10. CDR3 length: 14 amino acids. The germline CDR1 and CDR2 sequences are SGHDT and YYEEEE. The CDR3: CASSLGTGLEGYTF. The CDR3 nucleotides read TGTGCCAGCAGCCTCGGGACAGGCCTGGAGGGCTACACCTTC.

This sequence joins TRBV6-2 or TRBV6-3 and TRBJ2-1; 9 nucleotides align to TRBD1. CDR1 is MNHEY and CDR2 is SVGEGT in the germline V gene. The CDR3 spans 15 residues. J was trimmed by 1 base and V by 5 bases; bases with no gene match: 3. In DNA, the CDR3 is TGTGCCAGCAGTCAGACAGGGGGTTCCTACAATGAGCAGTTCTTC. Its translation: CASSQTGGSYNEQFF.

This clone was recorded once. The chain recombines TRBV5-5 with TRBJ2-7; D gene ambiguous. Trimming shortened V by 2 bases and J by 6 bases, and 6 bases separated the two germline ends. Germline lookup yields CDR1 SGHKS and CDR2 YYEKEE (reference sequence). This CDR3 has 11 residues. The chain's CDR3 is CASSFRSEQYF. CDR3 in DNA: TGTGCCAGCAGCTTTAGGTCCGAGCAGTACTTC. Full variable domain (remainder filled in from reference TRBV5-5 and TRBJ2-7): DAGVTQSPTHLIKTRGQQVTLRCSPISGHKSVSWYQQVLGQGPQFIFQYYEKEERGRGNFPDRFSARQFPNYSSELNVNALLLGDSALYLCASSFRSEQYFGPGTRLTVT.

This clone was seen just once. The chain employs TRBV6-1 and TRBJ2-7; no definite D call. Germline V gives CDR1 MNHNS, CDR2 SASEGT. V gave up 4 bases and J gave up 0 bases, with 16 bases separating them. CDR3 length: 16 amino acids. CDR3 sequence: CASSALTPRGSYEQYF. The CDR3 region has the DNA TGTGCCAGCAGTGCCCTGACACCTCGAGGCTCCTACGAGCAGTACTTC.

The chain uses TRBV27 and TRBJ1-1, with D possibly TRBD1 on 5 matching bases. Germline V gene lookup returns CDR1 MNHEY and CDR2 SMNVEV (reference sequence). V lost 4 bases and J 5 bases, leaving 20 bases between the germline ends. The CDR3 length is 16 residues. This CDR3 reads CASSSIRDLEGTEAFF. As DNA, the CDR3 is TGTGCCAGCAGTTCTATCCGGGACCTCGAGGGGACTGAAGCTTTCTTT.

The chain links TRBV7-9 to TRBJ1-1; D is ambiguous. The CDR3 has 13 amino acids. Trimming removed 4 bases at V and 2 bases at J, with 8 bases between. The germline gives CDR1 SEHNR, CDR2 FQNEAQ (reference sequence). The CDR3 nucleotides read TGTGCCAGCAGCTCTTGGGGAAACACTGAAGCTTTCTTT. Its translation is CASSSWGNTEAFF.

The chain has TRBV27 and TRBJ1-4; D gene unclear. The V end lost 0 bases, the J end lost 4 bases, and 9 bases lay between the germline ends. Looked up from germline, CDR1 is MNHEY and CDR2 is SMNVEV (reference sequence). The CDR3 covers 15 residues. In nucleotides, the CDR3 is TGTGCCAGCAGTTTATCCCTCGGGTATAATGAAAAACTGTTTTTT. This sequence encodes CASSLSLGYNEKLFF.

The gene calls are TRBV11-2 and TRBJ2-7; no reliable D call. Trimming left V 5 bases short and J 5 bases short, with 10 bases between. Germline-derived CDR1 and CDR2 are SGHAT and FQNNGV. The CDR3 runs 12 residues. CDR3 sequence reads: CASSPFGNEQYF. The CDR3 nucleotides read TGTGCCAGCAGCCCGTTTGGTAACGAGCAGTACTTC.

This CDR3 reads CAIKSGTGELFF. The CDR3 DNA sequence: TGTGCCATCAAATCGGGGACCGGGGAGCTGTTTTTT. The genes are TRBV10-3 and TRBJ2-2; D might be TRBD2 (5 bases). With 7 bases removed from V and 5 bases from J, the gap between germline ends came to 8 bases. Germline V gives CDR1 ENHRY, CDR2 SYGVKD. The CDR3 has 12 amino acids.